This record covers a single T cell receptor beta chain. In the original processing: How many nucleated cells were present was estimated from reference gene primer amplification. Profiled with immunoSEQ multiplex PCR; TCRdb holds only in-frame clones, not every one. V and J calls and clone size come straight from that table; D and trimming were deduced from the DNA. Among some 120,000 clones, 80% were seen once, and the ten largest hold 20% to 30%. The data stem from a study of blood T cell repertoires in COVID-19. Study at large: Material from acute and convalescent COVID-19 was sourced from the United States, Italy and Spain. T cells, B-cell-depleted T cells, or PBMCs supplied cDNA or gDNA.

The CDR3 has 14 residues. Germline assignment: CDR1 MDHEN and CDR2 SYDVKM. Trimming left V 3 bases short and J 2 bases short, with 9 bases between. Sequencing was carried out using peripheral blood. This chain joins TRBV28 and TRBJ2-3; D is ambiguous. This receptor was taken from a human donor in a cohort sampled during active COVID-19. CDR3 DNA sequence: TGTGCCAGCAGTTTCCAGGAATTCACAGATACGCAGTATTTT. Protein: CASSFQEFTDTQYF.